Below, 4 T cell receptor beta chains from the same sample are listed, as sequenced in a study of spatial heterogeneity in lung cancer. TCRdb called the 5' RACE reads again in MiXCR, with one record for every CDR3 protein. The sample holds under 20,000 distinct CDR3 sequences, under 20% seen once. Stated time point: sample taken at primary tumor resection. Whole RNA, which was extracted from tumor, nontumor lung tissue or frozen PBMC, was sequenced without any cell sorting. The input for sequencing was PBMCs, taken at surgery. Receptors were obtained from a male donor with early-stage non-small cell lung cancer.

A few counts support this clonotype. The chain links TRBV5-1 to TRBJ1-1; no clear D. Germline assignment: CDR1 SGHRS and CDR2 YFSETQ. V dropped 2 bases and J dropped 2 bases, with 7 bases sitting between them. The CDR3 contains 13 residues. The CDR3 is CASSFSGNTEAFF. The DNA for the CDR3 is TGCGCCAGCAGCTTTTCCGGTAACACTGAAGCTTTCTTT.

This clonotype was counted ten times or more. The rearrangement links TRBV5-1 to TRBJ1-2; 9 nucleotides align to TRBD1. Per the germline V gene, CDR1 is SGHRS and CDR2 is YFSETQ. This CDR3 has 14 amino acids. Unmatched junction bases numbered 7, after V lost 2 bases and J lost 8 bases. CDR3 protein: CASSFTGTGNGYTF. The CDR3 nucleotides read TGCGCCAGCAGCTTTACCGGGACAGGGAACGGCTACACCTTC.

Comments on this clonotype: One junction end disagrees with the germline gene, perhaps due to a read error. The V call is TRBV5-1, the J call TRBJ2-3; D gene ambiguous. The CDR3 is 12 amino acids. Germline CDR1 reads SGHRS; CDR2 reads YFSETQ. Written as DNA, the CDR3 is TGCGACAGCAGCTTGGCCACAGATACGCAGTATTTT. The encoded protein is CDSSLATDTQYF.

In the case of this clonotype: A single base separates this from a much larger clone, so it may be a read error. The rearrangement joins TRBV7-3 to TRBJ1-2, with 7 bases fitting TRBD1. The CDR3 spans 14 residues. The germline CDR1 and CDR2 sequences are SGHTA and FQGTGA. The CDR3 DNA sequence: TGTGACAGCAGCTCACCCGGGACAGACTATGGCTACACCTTC. It encodes CDSSSPGTDYGYTF.